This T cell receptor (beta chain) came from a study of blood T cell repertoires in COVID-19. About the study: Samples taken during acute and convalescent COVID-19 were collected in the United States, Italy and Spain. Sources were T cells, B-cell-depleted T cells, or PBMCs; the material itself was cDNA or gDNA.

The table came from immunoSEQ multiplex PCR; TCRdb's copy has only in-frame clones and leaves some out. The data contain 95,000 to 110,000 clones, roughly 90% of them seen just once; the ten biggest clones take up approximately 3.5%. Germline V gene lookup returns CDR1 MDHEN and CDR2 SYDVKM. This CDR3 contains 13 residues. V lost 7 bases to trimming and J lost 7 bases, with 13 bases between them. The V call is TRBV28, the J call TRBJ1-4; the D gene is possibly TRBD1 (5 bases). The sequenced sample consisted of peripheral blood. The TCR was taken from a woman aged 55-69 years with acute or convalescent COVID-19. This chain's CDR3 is CASTDGGGEKLFF. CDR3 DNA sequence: TGTGCCAGCACGGACGGGGGGGGTGAAAAACTGTTTTTT.